A single sample gave rise to the 12 T cell receptor beta chains below, sequenced in a study of T cell clonality in common variable immunodeficiency. Sequencing was performed with immunoSEQ multiplex PCR; in TCRdb, only in-frame clones are kept and a portion is missing. Listed for the sample are 55,000 or so clones, none seen a single time. Sequenced sample: peripheral blood mononuclear cells. The receptors come from a person aged 18-70 years in good health.

In this sample, this clone turned up many times. The read ends 3 residues shy of where the CDR3 ends; the end is completed using the germline J gene. The chain combines TRBV30 with TRBJ1-5; 7 nucleotides agree with TRBD1. CDR1 and CDR2 (germline): GTSNPN, SVGIG (reference sequence). The CDR3 runs to 15 residues. J was trimmed by 3 bases and V by 3 bases; bases with no gene match: 8. Partial CDR3 DNA: TGTGCCTGGAGCCAAGCAGGGGGTACCAATCAGCCC. Encoded protein: CAWSQAGGTNQP. The whole CDR3 sequence is CAWSQAGGTNQPQHF.

This clone came up many times. The read ends 3 residues early relative to the CDR3; the germline J gene fills the gap. This chain joins TRBV19 and TRBJ1-4, with 9 positions matching TRBD1. CDR3 length: 16 amino acids. V shed 5 bases, J shed 2 bases, and the junction held 6 bases outside the gene matches. Germline loops: CDR1 LNHDA, CDR2 SQIVND (reference sequence). CDR3 in amino acids: CASSARTGVTNEKLFF. The sequenced CDR3 bases are TGTGCCAGTAGTGCCAGGACAGGGGTGACTAATGAAAAA. The whole variable domain, filled in from reference TRBV19 and TRBJ1-4, reads DGGITQSPKYLFRKEGQNVTLSCEQNLNHDAMYWYRQDPGQGLRLIYYSQIVNDFQKGDIAEGYSVSREKKESFPLTVTSAQKNPTAFYLCASSARTGVTNEKLFFGSGTQLSVL.

Comment on this clone: A much bigger clone sits one base away, suggesting this may be a read error. The read terminates 3 residues before the CDR3 end, so the remaining end is supplied by the germline J gene. This chain joins TRBV19 and TRBJ2-2, with a weak D call TRBD2 (6 bases). The CDR3 length is 14 residues. Germline CDR1 is LNHDA and CDR2 is SQIVND (reference sequence). Partial CDR3 DNA: TGTGCCACCCAGGGCTTTGGAGGGGCCAACGTG. It encodes CATQGFGGANV. The entire CDR3 is CATQGFGGANVLFF.

At least ten counts were recorded for this clone. The read finishes 3 residues shy of the CDR3 end, and the germline J gene is used to complete it. The chain combines TRBV27 with TRBJ2-3; the D gene is possibly TRBD1 (6 bases). Germline V lookup: CDR1 MNHEY, CDR2 SMNVEV (reference sequence). This CDR3 comprises 13 residues. The part of the CDR3 DNA that was read is TGTGCCAGCAGGCACACGTCTGGGGGCACG. Its translation: CASRHTSGGT. The entire CDR3 reads CASRHTSGGTQYF.

This clone was found many times. The read ends 3 residues before the CDR3 terminus; that terminus is restored from the germline J gene. The J gene is TRBJ2-2, the V gene TRBV2, with 8 bases identical to TRBD2. V lost 0 bases, J lost 5 bases, and 5 bases stayed unmatched. The length of the CDR3 is 16 residues. CDR1 is SNHLY and CDR2 is FYNNEI in the germline V gene. This chain's CDR3 is CASSEARGGRTGELFF. CDR3 DNA, as far as it was read: TGTGCCAGCAGTGAAGCCCGGGGGGGGCGAACCGGGGAG.

Many counts were recorded for this clone. CDR3 region: CASSFGGGDEQFF. Incomplete CDR3 DNA: TGCGCCAGCAGCTTCGGGGGGGGCGATGAG. V gene TRBV5-1 combines with J gene TRBJ2-1; TRBD2 matches 8 bases. The CDR3 extends 3 residues past the end of the read, so its final part is completed from the germline J gene. Germline loops: CDR1 SGHRS, CDR2 YFSETQ. Unmatched junction bases numbered 3, after V lost 2 bases and J lost 8 bases. This CDR3 is 13 amino acids long.

The table lists this clone with many counts. CDR3 bases read: TGTGCCAGCAGCTCAACAGGGTTTAACACTGAA. Translated: CASSSTGFNTE. The entire CDR3 protein is CASSSTGFNTEAFF. The V and J genes are TRBV5-5 and TRBJ1-1; possible D gene TRBD1, 6 bases. Read coverage stops 3 residues before the CDR3 terminus; the germline J gene supplies the remainder. V lost 3 bases to trimming and J lost 2 bases, with 11 bases between them. Germline V gives CDR1 SGHKS, CDR2 YYEKEE (reference sequence). The length of the CDR3 is 14 residues.

There are many counts of this clone. Read coverage stops 3 residues before the CDR3 terminus; the germline J gene supplies the remainder. V usage is TRBV2 and J usage is TRBJ1-5, with D unresolved. Germline assignment: CDR1 SNHLY and CDR2 FYNNEI. V was pared by 8 bases and J by 0 bases, with 8 bases between. The CDR3 consists of 13 residues. CDR3 region: CASSPNSNQPQHF. CDR3 DNA (partial): TGTGCCAGCTCCCCAAATAGCAATCAGCCC.

This clone was counted a few times. The read terminates 3 residues ahead of where the CDR3 ends, so the germline J gene completes it. The chain recombines TRBV5-8 with TRBJ1-2; TRBD1 matches at 8 bases. This CDR3 is built from 14 residues. CDR1 and CDR2 from the germline V gene are SGHTS and YDEGEE. The DNA read from the CDR3 is TGTGCCAGCGATTTTGCGACAGGGGAGGAGACC. This translates into CASDFATGEET. The whole CDR3 is CASDFATGEETYTF.

Many counts were recorded for this clone. The CDR3 is cut off 3 residues early in the read; its end comes from the germline J gene. V and J are TRBV29-1 and TRBJ1-2; 7 nucleotides agree with TRBD1. This CDR3 is 12 amino acids long. Germline CDR1 reads SQVTM; CDR2 reads ANQGSEA. V shed 4 bases, J shed 3 bases, and the junction held 2 bases outside the gene matches. CDR3 region: CSVGDRDYGYTF. The CDR3 DNA, read in part, is TGCAGCGTTGGGGACAGAGACTATGGC.

This clone was seen more than once but under ten times. The sequence runs out 3 residues before the end of the CDR3; the remainder is reconstructed from the germline J gene. This sequence joins TRBV2 and TRBJ2-3; D is possibly TRBD2 (6 bases). Germline V gene sequence: CDR1 SNHLY, CDR2 FYNNEI. This CDR3 has 13 residues. The CDR3 is CASSGGPSGAQYF. The DNA read from the CDR3 is TGTGCCAGCAGTGGGGGCCCCTCGGGGGCG.

This clone was observed at least ten times. The read stops 3 residues short of the end of the CDR3; the missing end is completed from the germline J gene. The chain couples TRBV20-1 to TRBJ1-5; 8 bases are shared with TRBD1. V was clipped by 0 bases and J by 6 bases; unmatched bases: 7. The CDR3 is made up of 15 amino acids. Germline lookup yields CDR1 DFQATT and CDR2 SNEGSKA (reference sequence). Incomplete CDR3 DNA: TGCAGTGCTAGAGATCCAGGGGGCGGCGGTCAGCCC. Amino acid sequence: CSARDPGGGGQP. The full CDR3 reads CSARDPGGGGQPQHF.